The clone carrying this T cell receptor beta chain was observed a single time. With random hexamers, roughly 0.5 to 1 ug RNA was reverse transcribed. TCRdb re-called the immunoSEQ multiplex PCR reads through MiXCR, storing one row per CDR3 protein. The sample gives about 200,000 distinct CDR3 sequences, about 95% of which show up once; about 0.095% is in the top ten. The germline gives CDR1 LGHDT, CDR2 YNNKEL (reference sequence). The CDR3 length is 11 residues. The V and J ends lost 8 bases and 3 bases respectively, with 8 bases between them. This specimen comes from a study of CD8 T cells in Susac syndrome.

The chain uses TRBV3-1 and TRBJ2-7, with D perhaps matching TRBD1 (5 bases). The source of this sequence is a human donor in good health. Sequencing was carried out using CD4+ T cells from PBMCs. CDR3 sequence: CASRQNYEQYF. Written as DNA, the CDR3 is TGTGCCAGCCGACAGAACTACGAGCAGTACTTC.